Below, 5 T cell receptor beta chains from the same sample are listed, as sequenced in a study of control samples from healthy donors and cancer patients. Repertoires were generated with immunoSEQ multiplex PCR, while TCRdb's copy carries only in-frame clones and drops some. The sample lists roughly 95,000 clones; about nine tenths were seen once. Sequenced sample: blood. The receptors derive from a human donor in good health. The donor label of this sample is uncertain.

The chain employs TRBV30 and TRBJ2-2, with D tentatively TRBD2 (5 bases). CDR1 GTSNPN and CDR2 SVGIG come from the germline V gene (reference sequence). The ends were cut back, 0 bases at V and 4 bases at J, with 12 bases in the middle. CDR3 length equals 15 residues. The CDR3 region has the DNA TGTGCCTGGAGTGTAGGCGGGCAGGTCACCGGGGAGCTGTTTTTT. This gives the protein CAWSVGGQVTGELFF.

The rearrangement links TRBV19 to TRBJ1-6; D is uncertain. Trimming stripped 1 base from V and 9 bases from J, with 7 bases between. The germline V gene encodes CDR1 LNHDA and CDR2 SQIVND (reference sequence). This CDR3 spans 13 amino acids. CDR3 in DNA: TGTGCCAGTAGTATAGGAATGAGTTCACCCCTCCACTTT. Amino acids: CASSIGMSSPLHF.

The chain carries TRBV30 and TRBJ1-3, with D unresolved. V lost 0 bases and J lost 2, with 17 bases in between. The CDR3 has 17 amino acids. Germline CDR1 reads GTSNPN; CDR2 reads SVGIG (reference sequence). CDR3 sequence (DNA): TGTGCCTGGAGTGTACTTGAGGGTAGTGGCACTGGAAACACCATATATTTT. Residues: CAWSVLEGSGTGNTIYF.

The chain couples TRBV6-5 to TRBJ2-3; D gene unclear. V was cut by 0 bases and J by 1 base, with 11 bases left in between. CDR3 length: 16 residues. Germline-derived CDR1 and CDR2 are MNHEY and SVGAGI. The CDR3 DNA is TGTGCCAGCAGTTACTCCCATACCACTGGCACAGATACGCAGTATTTT. Translation: CASSYSHTTGTDTQYF.

The rearrangement joins TRBV10-1 to TRBJ2-3; the match to TRBD2 covers 10 bases. This CDR3 is 16 amino acids long. V was clipped by 5 bases and J by 1 base; unmatched bases: 6. Germline values: CDR1 WNHNN, CDR2 SYGVQD (reference sequence). CDR3 loop: CASSSRTSGRTDTQYF. CDR3 DNA: TGCGCCAGCAGTTCTAGGACTAGCGGCCGCACAGATACGCAGTATTTT.